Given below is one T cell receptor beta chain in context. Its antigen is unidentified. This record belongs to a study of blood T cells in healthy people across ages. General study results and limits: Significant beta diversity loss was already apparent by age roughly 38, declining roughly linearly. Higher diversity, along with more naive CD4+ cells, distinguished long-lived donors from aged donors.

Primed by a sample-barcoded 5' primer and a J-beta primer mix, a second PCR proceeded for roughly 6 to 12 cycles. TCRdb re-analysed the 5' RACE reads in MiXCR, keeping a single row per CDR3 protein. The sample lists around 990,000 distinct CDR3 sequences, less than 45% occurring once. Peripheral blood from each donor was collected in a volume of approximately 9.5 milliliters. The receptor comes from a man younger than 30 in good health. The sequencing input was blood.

The CDR3, as DNA: TGCGCCAGCAGCCACGGGGTTCCGGAACTGTTTTTT. It translates to CASSHGVPELFF. This sequence joins TRBV4-1 and TRBJ1-4, with D unclear. The CDR3 is made up of 12 amino acids. Germline values: CDR1 MGHRA, CDR2 YSYEKL. With 3 bases removed from V and 12 bases from J, the gap between germline ends came to 11 bases.